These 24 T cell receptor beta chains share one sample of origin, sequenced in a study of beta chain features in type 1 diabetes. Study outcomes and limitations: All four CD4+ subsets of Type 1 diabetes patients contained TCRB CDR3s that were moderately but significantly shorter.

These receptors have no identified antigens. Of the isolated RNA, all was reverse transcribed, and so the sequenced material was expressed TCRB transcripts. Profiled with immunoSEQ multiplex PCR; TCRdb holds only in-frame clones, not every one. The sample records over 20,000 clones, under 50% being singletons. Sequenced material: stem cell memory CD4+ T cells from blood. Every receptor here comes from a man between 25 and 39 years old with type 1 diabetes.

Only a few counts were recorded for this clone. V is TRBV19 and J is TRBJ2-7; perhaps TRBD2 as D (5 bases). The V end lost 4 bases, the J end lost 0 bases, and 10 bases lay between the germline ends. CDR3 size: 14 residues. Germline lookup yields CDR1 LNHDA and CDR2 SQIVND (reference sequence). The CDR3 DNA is TGTGCCAGTAGTAAGTTCGGAGGCTCCTACGAGCAGTACTTC. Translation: CASSKFGGSYEQYF.

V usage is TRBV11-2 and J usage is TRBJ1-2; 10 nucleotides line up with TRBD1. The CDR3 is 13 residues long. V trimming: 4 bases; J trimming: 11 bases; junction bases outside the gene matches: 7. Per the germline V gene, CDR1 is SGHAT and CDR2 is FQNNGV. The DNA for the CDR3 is TGTGCCAGCAGCTGGGACAGGGGTAGTAGTTACACCTTC. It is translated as CASSWDRGSSYTF.

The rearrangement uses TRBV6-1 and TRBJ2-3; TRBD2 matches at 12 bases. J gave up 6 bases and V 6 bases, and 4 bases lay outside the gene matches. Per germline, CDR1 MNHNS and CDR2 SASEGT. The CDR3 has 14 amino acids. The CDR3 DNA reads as TGTGCCAGCAGGCTAGCGGGAGGGTCGGATACGCAGTATTTT. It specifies CASRLAGGSDTQYF.

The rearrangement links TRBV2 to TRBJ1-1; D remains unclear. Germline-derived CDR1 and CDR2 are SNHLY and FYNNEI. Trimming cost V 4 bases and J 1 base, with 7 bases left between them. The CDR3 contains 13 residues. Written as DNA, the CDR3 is TGTGCCAGCAGTGTACAGACGAACACTGAAGCTTTCTTT. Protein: CASSVQTNTEAFF.

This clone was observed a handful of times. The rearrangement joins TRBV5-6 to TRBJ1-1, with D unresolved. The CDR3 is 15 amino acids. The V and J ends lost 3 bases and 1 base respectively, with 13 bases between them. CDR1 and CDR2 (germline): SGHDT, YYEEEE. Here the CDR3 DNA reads TGTGCCAGCAGCTACGTCCAGGCCCAGAACACTGAAGCTTTCTTT. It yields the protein CASSYVQAQNTEAFF.

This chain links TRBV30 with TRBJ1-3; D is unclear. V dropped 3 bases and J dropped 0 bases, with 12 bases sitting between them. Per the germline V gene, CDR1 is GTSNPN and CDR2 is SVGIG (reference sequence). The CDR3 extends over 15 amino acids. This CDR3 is CAWRGRNLSGNTIYF. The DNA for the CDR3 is TGTGCCTGGAGGGGCAGAAATCTCTCTGGAAACACCATATATTTT.

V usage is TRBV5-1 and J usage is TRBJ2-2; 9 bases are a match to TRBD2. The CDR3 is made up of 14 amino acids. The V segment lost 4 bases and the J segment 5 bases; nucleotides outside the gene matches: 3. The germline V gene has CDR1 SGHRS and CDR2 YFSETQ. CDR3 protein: CASSQAGGTGELFF. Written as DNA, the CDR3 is TGCGCCAGCAGCCAAGCGGGGGGAACCGGGGAGCTGTTTTTT.

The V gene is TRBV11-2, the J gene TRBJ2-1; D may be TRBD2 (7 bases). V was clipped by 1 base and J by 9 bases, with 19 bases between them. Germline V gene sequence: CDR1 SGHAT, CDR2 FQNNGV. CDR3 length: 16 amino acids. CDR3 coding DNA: TGTGCCAGCAGCTTAGGAGGGGGGACTATTTTTACTGAGCAGTTCTTC. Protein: CASSLGGGTIFTEQFF.

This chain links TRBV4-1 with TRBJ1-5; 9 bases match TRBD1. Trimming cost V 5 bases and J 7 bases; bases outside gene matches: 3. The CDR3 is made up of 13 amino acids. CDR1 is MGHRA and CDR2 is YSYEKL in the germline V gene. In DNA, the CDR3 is TGCGCCAGCAGCTGGACAGGGGAGCAGCCCCAGCATTTT. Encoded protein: CASSWTGEQPQHF.

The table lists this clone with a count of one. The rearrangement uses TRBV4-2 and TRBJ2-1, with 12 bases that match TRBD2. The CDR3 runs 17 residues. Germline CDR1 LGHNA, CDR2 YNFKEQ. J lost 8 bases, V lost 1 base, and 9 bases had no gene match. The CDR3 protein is CASSQASSGRGLDEQFF. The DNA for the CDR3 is TGTGCCAGCAGCCAAGCGTCTAGCGGGAGGGGTTTGGATGAGCAGTTCTTC.

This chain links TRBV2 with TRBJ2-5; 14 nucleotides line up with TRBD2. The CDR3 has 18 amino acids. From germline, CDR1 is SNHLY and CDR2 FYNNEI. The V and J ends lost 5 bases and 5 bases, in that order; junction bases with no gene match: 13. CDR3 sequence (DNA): TGTGCCAGCAGTCGCAGTAGGGGACTAGCGGGAGTAGTTGAGACCCAGTACTTC. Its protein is CASSRSRGLAGVVETQYF.

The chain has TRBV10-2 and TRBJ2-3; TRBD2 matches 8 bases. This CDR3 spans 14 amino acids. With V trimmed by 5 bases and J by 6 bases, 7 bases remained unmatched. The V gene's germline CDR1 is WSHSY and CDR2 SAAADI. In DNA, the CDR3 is TGCGCCAGCAGTTCCCCGGGACTAGGGGATACGCAGTATTTT. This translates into CASSSPGLGDTQYF.

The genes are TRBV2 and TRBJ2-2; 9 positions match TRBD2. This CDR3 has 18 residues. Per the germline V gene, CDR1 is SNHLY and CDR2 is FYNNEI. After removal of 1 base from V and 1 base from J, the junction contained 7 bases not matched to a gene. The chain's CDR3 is CASSEEFSGRVNTGELFF. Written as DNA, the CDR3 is TGTGCCAGCAGTGAAGAGTTTAGCGGGAGAGTGAACACCGGGGAGCTGTTTTTT.

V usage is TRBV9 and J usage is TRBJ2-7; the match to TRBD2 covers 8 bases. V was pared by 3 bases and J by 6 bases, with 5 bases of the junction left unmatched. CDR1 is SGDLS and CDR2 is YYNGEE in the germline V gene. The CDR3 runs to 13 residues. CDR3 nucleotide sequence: TGTGCCAGCAGCGGCGGGGGGCTATCCGAGCAGTACTTC. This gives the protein CASSGGGLSEQYF.

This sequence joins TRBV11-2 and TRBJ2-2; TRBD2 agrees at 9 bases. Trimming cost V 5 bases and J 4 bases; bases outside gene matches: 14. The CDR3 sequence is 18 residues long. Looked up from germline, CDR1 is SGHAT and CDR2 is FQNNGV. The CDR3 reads CASSPFLGAGGSTGELFF. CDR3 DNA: TGTGCCAGCAGCCCCTTCTTGGGAGCGGGAGGATCCACCGGGGAGCTGTTTTTT.

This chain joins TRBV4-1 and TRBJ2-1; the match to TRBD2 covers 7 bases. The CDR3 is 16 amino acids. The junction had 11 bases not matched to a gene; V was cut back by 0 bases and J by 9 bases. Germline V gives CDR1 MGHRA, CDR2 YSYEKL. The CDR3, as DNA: TGCGCCAGCAGCCAAGAACAATCTGGCGGGAGTGGTGAGCAGTTCTTC. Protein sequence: CASSQEQSGGSGEQFF.

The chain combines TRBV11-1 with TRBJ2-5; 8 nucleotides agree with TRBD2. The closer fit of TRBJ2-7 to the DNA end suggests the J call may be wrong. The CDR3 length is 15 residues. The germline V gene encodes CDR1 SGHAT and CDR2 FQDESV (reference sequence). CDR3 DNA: TGTGCCAGCACCCTCGGACTAGCCAAAAGCTACGAGCAGTACTTC. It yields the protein CASTLGLAKSYEQYF.

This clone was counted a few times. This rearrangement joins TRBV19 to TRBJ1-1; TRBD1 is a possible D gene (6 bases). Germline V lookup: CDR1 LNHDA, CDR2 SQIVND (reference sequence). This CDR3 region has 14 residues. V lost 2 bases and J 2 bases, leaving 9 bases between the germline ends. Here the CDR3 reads CASSIRQVNTEAFF. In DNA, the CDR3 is TGTGCCAGTAGTATAAGACAGGTTAACACTGAAGCTTTCTTT.

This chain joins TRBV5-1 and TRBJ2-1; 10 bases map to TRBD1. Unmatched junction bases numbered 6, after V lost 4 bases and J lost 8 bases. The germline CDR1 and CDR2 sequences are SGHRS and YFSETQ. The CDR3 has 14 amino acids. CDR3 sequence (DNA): TGCGCCAGCAGCCCCGGGACAGGGGAGTATGAGCAGTTCTTC. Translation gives CASSPGTGEYEQFF.

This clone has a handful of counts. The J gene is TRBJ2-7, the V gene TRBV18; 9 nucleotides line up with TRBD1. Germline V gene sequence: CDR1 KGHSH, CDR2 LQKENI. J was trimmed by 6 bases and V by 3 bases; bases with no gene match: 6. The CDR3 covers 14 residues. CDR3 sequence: CASSPGGQGVEQYF. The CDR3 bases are TGTGCCAGCTCACCCGGGGGACAGGGAGTCGAGCAGTACTTC.

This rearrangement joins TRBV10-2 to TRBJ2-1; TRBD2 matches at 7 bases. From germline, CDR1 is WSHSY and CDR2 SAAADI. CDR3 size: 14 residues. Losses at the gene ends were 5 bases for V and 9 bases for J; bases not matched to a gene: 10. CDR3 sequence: CASSRREGPREQFF. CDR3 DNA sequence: TGCGCCAGCAGTCGGAGGGAGGGCCCTCGTGAGCAGTTCTTC.

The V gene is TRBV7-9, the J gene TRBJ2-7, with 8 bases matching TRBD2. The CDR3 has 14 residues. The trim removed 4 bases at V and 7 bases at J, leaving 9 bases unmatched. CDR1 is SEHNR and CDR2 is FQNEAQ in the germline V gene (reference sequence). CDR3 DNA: TGTGCCAGCAGCTCAAGCGGGGGAGGGCAAGAGCAGTACTTC. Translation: CASSSSGGGQEQYF.

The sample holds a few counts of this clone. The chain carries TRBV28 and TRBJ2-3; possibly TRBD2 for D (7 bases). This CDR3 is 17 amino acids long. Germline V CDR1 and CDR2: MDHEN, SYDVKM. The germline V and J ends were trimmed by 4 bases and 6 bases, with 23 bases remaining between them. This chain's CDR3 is CASSSPRSGDYRDTQYF. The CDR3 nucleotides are TGTGCCAGCAGTTCCCCAAGGTCAGGGGACTATCGGGATACGCAGTATTTT.

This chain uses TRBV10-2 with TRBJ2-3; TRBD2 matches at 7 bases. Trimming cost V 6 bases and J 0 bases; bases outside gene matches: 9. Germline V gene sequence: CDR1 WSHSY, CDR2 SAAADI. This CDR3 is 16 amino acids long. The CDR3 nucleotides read TGCGCCAGCAGCCCAACTACTAGCGCTAGCACAGATACGCAGTATTTT. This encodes CASSPTTSASTDTQYF.